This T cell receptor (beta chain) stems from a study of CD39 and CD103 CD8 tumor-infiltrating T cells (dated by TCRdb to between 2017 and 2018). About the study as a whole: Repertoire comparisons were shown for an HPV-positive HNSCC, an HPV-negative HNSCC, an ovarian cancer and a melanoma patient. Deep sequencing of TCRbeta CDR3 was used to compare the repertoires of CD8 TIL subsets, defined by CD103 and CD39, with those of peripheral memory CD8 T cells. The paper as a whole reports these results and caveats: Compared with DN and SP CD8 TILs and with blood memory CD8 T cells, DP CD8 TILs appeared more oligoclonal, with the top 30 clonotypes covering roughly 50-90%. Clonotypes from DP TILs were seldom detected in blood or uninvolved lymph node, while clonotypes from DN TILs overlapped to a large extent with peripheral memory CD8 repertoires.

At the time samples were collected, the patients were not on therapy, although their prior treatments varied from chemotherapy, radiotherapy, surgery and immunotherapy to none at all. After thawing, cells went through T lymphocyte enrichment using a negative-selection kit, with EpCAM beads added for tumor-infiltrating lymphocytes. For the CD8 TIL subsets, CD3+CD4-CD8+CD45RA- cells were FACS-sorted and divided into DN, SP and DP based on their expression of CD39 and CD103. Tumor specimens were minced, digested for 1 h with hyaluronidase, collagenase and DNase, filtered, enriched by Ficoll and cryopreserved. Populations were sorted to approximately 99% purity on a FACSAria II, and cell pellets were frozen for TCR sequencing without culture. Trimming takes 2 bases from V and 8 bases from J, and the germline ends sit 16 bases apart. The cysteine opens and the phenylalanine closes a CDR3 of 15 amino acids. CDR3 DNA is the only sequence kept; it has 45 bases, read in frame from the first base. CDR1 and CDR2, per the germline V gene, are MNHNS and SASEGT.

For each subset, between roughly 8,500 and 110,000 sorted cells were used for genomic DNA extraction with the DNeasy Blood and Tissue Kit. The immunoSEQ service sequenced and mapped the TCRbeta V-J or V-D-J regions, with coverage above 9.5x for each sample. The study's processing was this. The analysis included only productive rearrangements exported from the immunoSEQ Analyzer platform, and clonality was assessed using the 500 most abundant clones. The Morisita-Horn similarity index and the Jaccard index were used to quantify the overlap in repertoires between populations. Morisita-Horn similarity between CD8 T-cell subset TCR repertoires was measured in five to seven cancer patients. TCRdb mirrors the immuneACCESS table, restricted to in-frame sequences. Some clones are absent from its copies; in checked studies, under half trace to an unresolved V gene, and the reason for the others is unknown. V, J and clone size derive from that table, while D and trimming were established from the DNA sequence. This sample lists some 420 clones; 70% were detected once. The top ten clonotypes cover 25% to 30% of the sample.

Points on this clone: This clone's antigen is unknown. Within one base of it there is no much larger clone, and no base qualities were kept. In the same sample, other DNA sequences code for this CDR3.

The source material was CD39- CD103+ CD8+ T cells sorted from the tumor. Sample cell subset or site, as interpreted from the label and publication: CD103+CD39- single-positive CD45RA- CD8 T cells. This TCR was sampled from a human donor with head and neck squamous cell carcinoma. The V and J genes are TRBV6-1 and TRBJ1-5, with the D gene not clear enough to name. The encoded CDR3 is CASSESPATREPQHF. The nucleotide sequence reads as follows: TGTGCCAGCAGTGAAAGCCCCGCCACTAGGGAGCCCCAGCATTTT.